The rows below give T cell receptor beta chains drawn from one sample of a study of blood T cell repertoires in COVID-19. Assay used: immunoSEQ multiplex PCR; TCRdb lists only in-frame clones, some missing. The sample includes over 200,000 clones, over 75% of them seen just once. Sequences were obtained from peripheral blood. The receptors were gathered from a woman in her 40s with acute or convalescent COVID-19. CDR3s include the opening cysteine and the closing phenylalanine or tryptophan. The D gene is left open where the match is weak. Size is stated for part of the rows, as once, few or many counts, or as a class when the clone is expanded.

TRBJ2-5,TRBV15,NA,NA,TGTGCCACCAGGAGGACAGTGCAAGAGACCCAGTACTTC,CATRRTVQETQYF
TRBJ1-5,TRBV18,TRBD1,once,TGTGCCAGCTCACCTCCGGGACAGGGTCTTCTAAGCAATCAGCCCCAGCATTTT,CASSPPGQGLLSNQPQHF
TRBJ1-5,TRBV6-1,NA,once,TGTGCCAGCAGTCCACAGGTGTTAAATCAGCCCCAGCATTTT,CASSPQVLNQPQHF
TRBJ1-4,TRBV18,NA,NA,TGTGCCAGCTCACCGCGGGGCCGGCGGGGAAATGAAAAACTGTTTTTT,CASSPRGRRGNEKLFF
TRBJ2-1,TRBV5-1,TRBD1,few,TGCGCCAGCAGCTTATCCTTGGACAGGGAGCAGTTCTTC,CASSLSLDREQFF
TRBJ2-5,TRBV19,NA,NA,TGTGCCAGTAGCACCCGGGCCCATAGGGGAGAGACCCAGTACTTC,CASSTRAHRGETQYF
TRBJ1-3,TRBV6-1,NA,NA,TGTGCCAGCAGAGAAATACCACAGGGAAGCTCTGGAAACACCATATATTTT,CASREIPQGSSGNTIYF
TRBJ1-1,TRBV6-5,TRBD1,NA,TGTGCCAGCAGAAGGGACAGGGGCGGCAACACTGAAGCTTTCTTT,CASRRDRGGNTEAFF
TRBJ2-4,TRBV19,TRBD1,NA,TGTGCCAGTAGTATGGACAGGGCCAAAAACATTCAGTACTTC,CASSMDRAKNIQYF
TRBJ1-4,TRBV6-5,NA,NA,TGTGCCAGCAGAGCAAAGAGGGCGGTAGCCGGAAAACTGTTTTTT,CASRAKRAVAGKLFF
TRBJ1-4,TRBV18,NA,NA,TGTGCCAGCTCACCAAGGCAGGGTCCTAATGAAAAACTGTTTTTT,CASSPRQGPNEKLFF
TRBJ1-1,TRBV12-3/TRBV12-4,NA,NA,TGTGCCAGCAGCTTTACAGGGTACACTGAAGCTTTCTTT,CASSFTGYTEAFF
TRBJ1-2,TRBV6-5,NA,NA,TGTGCCAGCAGCCGGACAGCGCGGGACTATGGCTACACCTTC,CASSRTARDYGYTF
TRBJ1-6,TRBV6-2/TRBV6-3,NA,NA,TGTGCCAGCAGTTGGCGGAGGGACTCACCCCTCCACTTT,CASSWRRDSPLHF
TRBJ1-6,TRBV9,TRBD1,NA,TGTGCCAGCAGCGTCCGCGGGACAGAAAATTCACCCCTCCACTTT,CASSVRGTENSPLHF